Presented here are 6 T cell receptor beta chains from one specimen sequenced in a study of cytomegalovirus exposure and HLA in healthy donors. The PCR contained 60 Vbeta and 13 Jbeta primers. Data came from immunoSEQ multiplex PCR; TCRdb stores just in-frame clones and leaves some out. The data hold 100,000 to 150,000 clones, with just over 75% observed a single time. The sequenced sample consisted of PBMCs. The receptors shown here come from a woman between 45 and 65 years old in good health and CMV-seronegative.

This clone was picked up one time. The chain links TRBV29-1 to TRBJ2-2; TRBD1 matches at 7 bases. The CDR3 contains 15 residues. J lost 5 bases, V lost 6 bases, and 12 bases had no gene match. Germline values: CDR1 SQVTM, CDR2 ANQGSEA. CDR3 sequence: CSVTLETGITGELFF. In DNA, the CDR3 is TGCAGCGTGACCTTGGAGACAGGGATAACCGGGGAGCTGTTTTTT.

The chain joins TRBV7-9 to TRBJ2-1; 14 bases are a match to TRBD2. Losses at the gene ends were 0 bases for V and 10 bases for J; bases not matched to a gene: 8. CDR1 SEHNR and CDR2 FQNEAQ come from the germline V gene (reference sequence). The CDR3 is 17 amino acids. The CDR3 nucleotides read TGTGCCAGCAGCTTAGCGGGGACTAGCGGGAGTTTATACGAGCAGTTCTTC. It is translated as CASSLAGTSGSLYEQFF.

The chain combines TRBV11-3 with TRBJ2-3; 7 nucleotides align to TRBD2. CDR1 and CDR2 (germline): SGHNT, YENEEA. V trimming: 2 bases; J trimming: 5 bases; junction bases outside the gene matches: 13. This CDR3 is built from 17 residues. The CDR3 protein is CASSLYGGRVLGDTQYF. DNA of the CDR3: TGTGCCAGCAGCTTATATGGCGGGAGAGTGTTGGGAGATACGCAGTATTTT. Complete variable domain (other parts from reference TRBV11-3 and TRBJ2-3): EAGVVQSPRYKIIEKKQPVAFWCNPISGHNTLYWYLQNLGQGPELLIRYENEEAVDDSQLPKDRFSAERLKGVDSTLKIQPAELGDSAVYLCASSLYGGRVLGDTQYFGPGTRLTVL.

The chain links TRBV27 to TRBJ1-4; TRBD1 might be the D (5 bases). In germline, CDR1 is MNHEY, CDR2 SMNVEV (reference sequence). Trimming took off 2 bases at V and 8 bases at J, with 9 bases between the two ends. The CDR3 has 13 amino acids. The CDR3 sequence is CASSLTGAEKLFF. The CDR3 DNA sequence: TGTGCCAGCAGTTTAACAGGCGCGGAAAAACTGTTTTTT.

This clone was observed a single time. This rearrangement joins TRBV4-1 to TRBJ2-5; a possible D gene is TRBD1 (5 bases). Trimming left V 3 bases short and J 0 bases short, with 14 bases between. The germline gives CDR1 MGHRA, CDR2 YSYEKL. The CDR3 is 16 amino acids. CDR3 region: CASSHQGNFNQETQYF. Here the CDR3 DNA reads TGCGCCAGCAGCCACCAGGGCAACTTTAACCAAGAGACCCAGTACTTC.

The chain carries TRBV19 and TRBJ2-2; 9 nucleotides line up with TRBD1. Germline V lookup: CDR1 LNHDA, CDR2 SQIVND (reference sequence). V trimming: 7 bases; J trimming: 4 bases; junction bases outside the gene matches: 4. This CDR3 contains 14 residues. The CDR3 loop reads CASNRDRVTGELFF. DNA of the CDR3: TGTGCCAGTAATCGGGACAGGGTCACCGGGGAGCTGTTTTTT.